The text below deals with one T cell receptor (beta chain). The antigen is unknown. This sample was included in a study of cytomegalovirus exposure and HLA in healthy donors. Method: immunoSEQ multiplex PCR; TCRdb's copy keeps in-frame clones and lacks some. The sample lists approximately 200,000 clones, approximately 90% occurring once. General observations from the study: The investigators catalogued 150 to 200 TCR beta chains as cytomegalovirus-associated.

Germline V CDR1 and CDR2: MNHNY, SVGAGI (reference sequence). The CDR3 extends over 12 amino acids. J was trimmed by 0 bases and V by 11 bases; bases with no gene match: 2. The genes are TRBV6-6 and TRBJ1-1; 8 positions match TRBD1. The sequence was obtained from a woman aged 18-30 years in good health and CMV-seronegative. Material for sequencing was PBMCs. DNA of the CDR3: TGTGCCGGACAGGGCCTGAACACTGAAGCTTTCTTT. This codes for CAGQGLNTEAFF.